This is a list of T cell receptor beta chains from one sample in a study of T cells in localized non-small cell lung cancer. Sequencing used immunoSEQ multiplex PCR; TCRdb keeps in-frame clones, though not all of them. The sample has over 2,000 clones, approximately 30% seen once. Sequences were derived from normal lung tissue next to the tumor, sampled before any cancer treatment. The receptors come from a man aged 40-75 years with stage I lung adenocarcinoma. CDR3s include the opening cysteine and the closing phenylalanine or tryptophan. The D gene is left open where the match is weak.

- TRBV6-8 CASSFTGYYEQYF
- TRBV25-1 CASSGSGYEQYF
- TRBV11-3 CASSLVGTGVTGELFF
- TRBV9 CASSVTGVGYTF
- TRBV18 CASSGEGLGTEAFF
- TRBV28 CASSFFRGAGGELFF
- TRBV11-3 CASSQQALSSPLHF
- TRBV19 CASSIGTGTPSQETQYF
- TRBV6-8 CASKSGSGADGHDTEAFF
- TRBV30 CAWSPTRELFF
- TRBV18 CASSPQANTEAFF
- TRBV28 CASMVTLGVYEQYF
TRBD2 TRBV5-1 CASSPGRGASDTQYF
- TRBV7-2 CASSQAVEETQYF
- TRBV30 CASESEGAKNIQYF
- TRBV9 CASVQGLNQPQHF
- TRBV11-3 CASSSSDHRDSPLHF
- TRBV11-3 CASSPEVDRSRAFF
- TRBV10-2 CASRAGANTGELFF
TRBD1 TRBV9 CASSLTGSGSGYTF
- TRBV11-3 CASSLTVRGDYGYTF
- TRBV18 CASSLTTGRMNTEAFF
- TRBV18 CASSPSASSGNTIYF
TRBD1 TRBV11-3 CASSLVASTGVEQYF
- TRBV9 CASSPGTITGELFF
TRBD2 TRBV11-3 CASSPGAGGLETQYF
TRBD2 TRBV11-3 CASSQGVSGGIQETQYF
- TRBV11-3 CASSMDSSTDTQYF
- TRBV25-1 CASSEGRGVNQPQHF
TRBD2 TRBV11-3 CASTSTSGGYEQYF
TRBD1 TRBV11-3 CASSPQRPGGPLHF
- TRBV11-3 CASSLGDGGYEQYF
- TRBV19 CASSPGFGQIQETQYF
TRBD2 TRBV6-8 CASSLGRLAGGDTGELFF